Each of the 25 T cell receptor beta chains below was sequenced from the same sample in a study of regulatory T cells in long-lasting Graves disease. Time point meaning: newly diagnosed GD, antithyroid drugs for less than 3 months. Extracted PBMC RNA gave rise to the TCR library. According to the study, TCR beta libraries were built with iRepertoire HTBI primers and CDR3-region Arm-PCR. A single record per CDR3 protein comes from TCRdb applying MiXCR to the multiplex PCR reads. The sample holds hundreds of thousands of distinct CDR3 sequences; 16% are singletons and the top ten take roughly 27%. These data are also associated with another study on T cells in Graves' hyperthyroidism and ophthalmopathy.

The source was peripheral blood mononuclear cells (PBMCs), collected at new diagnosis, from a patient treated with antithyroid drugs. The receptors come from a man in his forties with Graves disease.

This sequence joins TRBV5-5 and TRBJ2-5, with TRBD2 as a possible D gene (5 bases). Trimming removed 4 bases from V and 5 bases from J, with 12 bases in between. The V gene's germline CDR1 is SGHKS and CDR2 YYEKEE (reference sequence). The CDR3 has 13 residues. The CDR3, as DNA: TGTGCCAGCAGCCCCGTCGGGGAGGAGACCCAGTACTTC. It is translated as CASSPVGEETQYF.

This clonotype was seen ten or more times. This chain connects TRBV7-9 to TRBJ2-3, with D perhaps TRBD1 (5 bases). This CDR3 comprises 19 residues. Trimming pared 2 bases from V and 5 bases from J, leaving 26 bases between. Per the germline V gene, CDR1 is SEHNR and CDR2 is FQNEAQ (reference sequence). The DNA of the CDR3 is TGTGCCAGCAGCTTATTGACAGTAATAAGTTTGGTATCGCGAGATACGCAGTATTTT. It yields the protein CASSLLTVISLVSRDTQYF.

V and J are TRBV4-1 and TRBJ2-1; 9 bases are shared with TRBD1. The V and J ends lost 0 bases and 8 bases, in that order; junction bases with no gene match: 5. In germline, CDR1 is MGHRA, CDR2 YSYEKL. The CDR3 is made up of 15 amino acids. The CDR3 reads CASSQDDRGLDEQFF. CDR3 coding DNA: TGCGCCAGCAGCCAAGATGACAGGGGGTTAGATGAGCAGTTCTTC.

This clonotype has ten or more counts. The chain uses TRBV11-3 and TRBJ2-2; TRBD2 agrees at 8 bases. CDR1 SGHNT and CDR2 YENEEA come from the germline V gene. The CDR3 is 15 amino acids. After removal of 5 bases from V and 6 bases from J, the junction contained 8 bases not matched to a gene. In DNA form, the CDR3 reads TGTGCCAGCAGCCCCCAGCGGGGGAGCGCCGGGGAGCTGTTTTTT. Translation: CASSPQRGSAGELFF.

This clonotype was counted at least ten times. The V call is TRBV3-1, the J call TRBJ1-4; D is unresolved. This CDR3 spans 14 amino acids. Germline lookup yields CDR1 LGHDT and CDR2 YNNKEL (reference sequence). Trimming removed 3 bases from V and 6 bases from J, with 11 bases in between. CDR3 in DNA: TGTGCCAGCAGCCATCGGGAGCGGGATGAAAAACTGTTTTTT. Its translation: CASSHRERDEKLFF.

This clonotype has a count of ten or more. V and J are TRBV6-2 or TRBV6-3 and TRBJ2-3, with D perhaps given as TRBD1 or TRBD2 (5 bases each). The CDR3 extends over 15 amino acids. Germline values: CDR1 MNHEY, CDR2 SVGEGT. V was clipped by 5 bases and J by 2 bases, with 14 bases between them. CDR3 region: CASSDRAENTDTQYF. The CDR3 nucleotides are TGTGCCAGCAGTGACAGAGCGGAAAACACAGATACGCAGTATTTT.

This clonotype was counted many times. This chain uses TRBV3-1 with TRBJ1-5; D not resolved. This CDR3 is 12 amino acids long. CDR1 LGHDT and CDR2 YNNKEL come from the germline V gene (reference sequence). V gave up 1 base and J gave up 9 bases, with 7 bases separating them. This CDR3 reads CASSQVGGPQHF. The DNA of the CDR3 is TGTGCCAGCAGCCAAGTGGGAGGGCCCCAGCATTTT. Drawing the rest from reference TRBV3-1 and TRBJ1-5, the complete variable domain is DTAVSQTPKYLVTQMGNDKSIKCEQNLGHDTMYWYKQDSKKFLKIMFSYNNKELIINETVPNRFSPKSPDKAHLNLHINSLELGDSAVYFCASSQVGGPQHFGDGTRLSIL.

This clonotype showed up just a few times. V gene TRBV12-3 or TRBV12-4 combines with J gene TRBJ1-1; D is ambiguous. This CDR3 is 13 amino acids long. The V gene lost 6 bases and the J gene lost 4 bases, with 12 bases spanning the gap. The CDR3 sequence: CASSSGPGTEAFF. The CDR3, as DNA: TGTGCCAGCAGCTCCGGACCCGGCACTGAAGCTTTCTTT.

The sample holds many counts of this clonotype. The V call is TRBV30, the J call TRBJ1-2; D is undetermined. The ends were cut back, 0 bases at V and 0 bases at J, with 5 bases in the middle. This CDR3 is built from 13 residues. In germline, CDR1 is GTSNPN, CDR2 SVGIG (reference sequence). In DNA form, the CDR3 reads TGTGCCTGGAGTGTAGAAGCTAACTATGGCTACACCTTC. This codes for CAWSVEANYGYTF. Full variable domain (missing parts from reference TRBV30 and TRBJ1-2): SQTIHQWPATLVQPVGSPLSLECTVEGTSNPNLYWYRQAAGRGLQLLFYSVGIGQISSEVPQNLSASRPQDRQFILSSKKLLLSDSGFYLCAWSVEANYGYTFGSGTRLTVV.

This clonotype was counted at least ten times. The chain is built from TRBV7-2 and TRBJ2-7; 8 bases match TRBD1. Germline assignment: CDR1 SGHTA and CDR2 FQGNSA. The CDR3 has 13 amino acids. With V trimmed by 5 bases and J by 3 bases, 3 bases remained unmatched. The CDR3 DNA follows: TGTGCCAGCAGCCGAGGACAGGGCTACGAGCAGTACTTC. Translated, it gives CASSRGQGYEQYF.

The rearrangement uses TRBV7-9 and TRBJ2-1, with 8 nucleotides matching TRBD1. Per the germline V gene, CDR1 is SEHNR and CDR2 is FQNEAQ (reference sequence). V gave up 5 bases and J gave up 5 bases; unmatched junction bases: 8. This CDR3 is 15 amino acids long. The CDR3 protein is CASSDTGTGHNEQFF. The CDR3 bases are TGTGCCAGCAGCGACACCGGGACAGGCCACAATGAGCAGTTCTTC.

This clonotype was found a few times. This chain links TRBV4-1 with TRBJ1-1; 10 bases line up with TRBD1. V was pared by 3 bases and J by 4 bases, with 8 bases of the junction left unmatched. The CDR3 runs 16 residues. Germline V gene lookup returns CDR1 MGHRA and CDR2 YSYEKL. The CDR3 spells CASSQDRGRVLTEAFF. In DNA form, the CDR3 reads TGCGCCAGCAGCCAGGACAGGGGGAGGGTTCTCACTGAAGCTTTCTTT.

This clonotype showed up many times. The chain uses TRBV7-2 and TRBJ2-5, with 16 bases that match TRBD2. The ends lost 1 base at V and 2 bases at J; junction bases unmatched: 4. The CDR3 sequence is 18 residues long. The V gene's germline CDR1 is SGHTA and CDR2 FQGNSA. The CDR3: CASSLVGTSGGAQETQYF. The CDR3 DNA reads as TGTGCCAGCAGCTTAGTGGGGACTAGCGGGGGGGCGCAAGAGACCCAGTACTTC.

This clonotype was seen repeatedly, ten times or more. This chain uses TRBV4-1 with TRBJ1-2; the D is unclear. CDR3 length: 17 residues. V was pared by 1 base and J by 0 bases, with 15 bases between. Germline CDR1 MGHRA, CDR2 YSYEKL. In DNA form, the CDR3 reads TGCGCCAGCAGCCAAGTATTGGGAGGGTGGACTAACTATGGCTACACCTTC. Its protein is CASSQVLGGWTNYGYTF.

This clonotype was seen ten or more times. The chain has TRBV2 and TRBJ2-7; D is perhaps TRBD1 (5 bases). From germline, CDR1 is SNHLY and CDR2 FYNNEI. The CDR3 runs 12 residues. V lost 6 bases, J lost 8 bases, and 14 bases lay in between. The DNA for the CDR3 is TGTGCCAGCAGGGGAACAGGAATACAGCAGTACTTC. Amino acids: CASRGTGIQQYF.

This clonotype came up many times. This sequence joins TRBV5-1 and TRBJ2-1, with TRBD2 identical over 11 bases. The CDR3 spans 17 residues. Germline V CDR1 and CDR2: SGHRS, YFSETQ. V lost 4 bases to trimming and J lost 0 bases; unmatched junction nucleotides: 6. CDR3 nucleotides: TGCGCCAGCAGCCAATCTAGCGGGGGGAGCTCCTACAATGAGCAGTTCTTC. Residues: CASSQSSGGSSYNEQFF. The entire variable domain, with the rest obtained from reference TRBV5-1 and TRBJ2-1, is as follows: KAGVTQTPRYLIKTRGQQVTLSCSPISGHRSVSWYQQTPGQGLQFLFEYFSETQRNKGNFPGRFSGRQFSNSRSEMNVSTLELGDSALYLCASSQSSGGSSYNEQFFGPGTRLTVL.

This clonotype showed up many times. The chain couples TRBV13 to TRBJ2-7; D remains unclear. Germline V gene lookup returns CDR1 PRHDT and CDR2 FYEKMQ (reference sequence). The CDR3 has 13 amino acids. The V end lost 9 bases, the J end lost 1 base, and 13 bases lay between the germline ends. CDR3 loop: CASSRVRSYEQYF. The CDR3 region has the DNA TGTGCCAGTAGCCGGGTGAGGTCCTACGAGCAGTACTTC.

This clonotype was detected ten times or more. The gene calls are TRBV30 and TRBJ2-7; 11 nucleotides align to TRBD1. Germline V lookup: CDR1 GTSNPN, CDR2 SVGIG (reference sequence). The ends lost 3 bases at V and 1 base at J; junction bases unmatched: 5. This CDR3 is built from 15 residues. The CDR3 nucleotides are TGTGCCTGGAGCGCCGGGACAGGGGGGTCCTACGAGCAGTACTTC. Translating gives CAWSAGTGGSYEQYF.

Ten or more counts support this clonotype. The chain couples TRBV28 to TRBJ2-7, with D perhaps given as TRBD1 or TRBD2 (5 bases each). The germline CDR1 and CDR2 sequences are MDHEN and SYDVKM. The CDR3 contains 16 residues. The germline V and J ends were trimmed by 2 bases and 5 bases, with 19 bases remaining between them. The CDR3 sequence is CASSLDPGRGGNEQYF. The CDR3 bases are TGTGCCAGCAGTTTAGATCCGGGGCGTGGAGGCAACGAGCAGTACTTC.

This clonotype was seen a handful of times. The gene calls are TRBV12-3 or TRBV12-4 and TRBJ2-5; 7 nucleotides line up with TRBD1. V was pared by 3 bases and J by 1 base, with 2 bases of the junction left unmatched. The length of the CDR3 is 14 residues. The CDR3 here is CASSFRDSQETQYF. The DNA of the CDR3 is TGTGCCAGCAGTTTCAGGGACAGCCAAGAGACCCAGTACTTC.

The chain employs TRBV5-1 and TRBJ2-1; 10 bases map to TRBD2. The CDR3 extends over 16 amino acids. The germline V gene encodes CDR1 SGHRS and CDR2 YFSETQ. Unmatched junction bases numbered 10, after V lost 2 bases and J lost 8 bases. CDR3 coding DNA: TGCGCCAGCAGCTTCGGACTAGCGGCAGAGGTAGATGAGCAGTTCTTC. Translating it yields CASSFGLAAEVDEQFF.

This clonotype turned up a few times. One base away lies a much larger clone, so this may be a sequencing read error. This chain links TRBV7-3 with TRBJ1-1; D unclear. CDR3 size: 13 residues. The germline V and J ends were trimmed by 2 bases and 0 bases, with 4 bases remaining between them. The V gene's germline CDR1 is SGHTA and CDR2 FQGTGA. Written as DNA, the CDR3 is TGTGCCAGCAGCTTAGACGTGAACACTGAAGCTTTCTTT. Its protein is CASSLDVNTEAFF.

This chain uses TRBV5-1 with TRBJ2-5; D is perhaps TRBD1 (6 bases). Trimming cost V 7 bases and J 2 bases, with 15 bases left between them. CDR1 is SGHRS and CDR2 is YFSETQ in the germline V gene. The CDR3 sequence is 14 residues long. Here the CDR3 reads CASSSGTKQETQYF. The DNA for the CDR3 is TGCGCCAGCTCCTCCGGGACAAAACAAGAGACCCAGTACTTC.

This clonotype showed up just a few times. The CDR3 DNA sequence: TGCAGTGCTAGCCCCTGGGACAGGGGTTCCACAGATACGCAGTATTTT. The encoded protein is CSASPWDRGSTDTQYF. The V and J genes are TRBV20-1 and TRBJ2-3, with 10 bases matching TRBD1. The CDR3 length is 16 residues. With 3 bases clipped from V and 2 bases from J, the junction kept 8 bases outside the gene matches. The germline V gene has CDR1 DFQATT and CDR2 SNEGSKA (reference sequence).

The CDR3 protein is CASRAAISGANVLTF. CDR3 sequence (DNA): TGTGCCAGCAGGGCCGCGATATCTGGGGCCAACGTCCTGACTTTC. The chain links TRBV6-1 to TRBJ2-6, with D unresolved. This CDR3 contains 15 residues. The V end lost 6 bases, the J end lost 1 base, and 10 bases lay between the germline ends. CDR1 and CDR2 (germline): MNHNS, SASEGT.